These 19 T cell receptor beta chains came from one sample sequenced in a study of T cell changes during pregnancy in multiple sclerosis. The data were produced by immunoSEQ multiplex PCR, yet TCRdb's version contains in-frame clones alone and is incomplete. The sample holds under 85,000 clones, 90% seen once. The specimen was peripheral blood, collected after pregnancy. The receptors come from a female donor in good health, enrolled as a control in a pregnancy study.

The genes are TRBV11-3 and TRBJ2-7, with D perhaps matching TRBD1 (6 bases). The CDR3 sequence is 15 residues long. V dropped 6 bases and J dropped 5 bases, with 20 bases sitting between them. Germline-derived CDR1 and CDR2 are SGHNT and YENEEA. CDR3 region: CASSYQSDSGDEQYF. CDR3 sequence (DNA): TGTGCCAGCAGTTATCAATCGGACAGTGGGGACGAGCAGTACTTC.

This clone was picked up one time. The chain combines TRBV11-2 with TRBJ1-1, with D tentatively TRBD1 (6 bases). The CDR3 totals 18 residues. The V end was cut by 1 base, the J end by 3 bases, with 21 bases between. Germline V lookup: CDR1 SGHAT, CDR2 FQNNGV. CDR3 in DNA: TGTGCCAGCAGCTTAGGATTTGGTCCAGGGGCTGGGGACACTGAAGCTTTCTTT. Protein: CASSLGFGPGAGDTEAFF.

This chain uses TRBV5-1 with TRBJ2-5, with 8 bases fitting TRBD2. The germline CDR1 and CDR2 sequences are SGHRS and YFSETQ. V gave up 2 bases and J gave up 3 bases; unmatched junction bases: 3. The CDR3 totals 14 residues. As DNA, the CDR3 is TGCGCCAGCAGCTTCGGGACTAGGGAAGAGACCCAGTACTTC. Encoded protein: CASSFGTREETQYF.

CDR3 sequence (DNA): TGTGCCAGCAGCTGGAGGGCGGGCCATGGAGGCTACACCTTC. It encodes CASSWRAGHGGYTF. This chain connects TRBV6-5 to TRBJ1-2, with no clear D. This CDR3 has 14 residues. The V end was cut by 6 bases, the J end by 8 bases, with 19 bases between. Germline V gene data show CDR1 as MNHEY and CDR2 as SVGAGI.

The rearrangement joins TRBV6-5 to TRBJ2-1; 8 bases are shared with TRBD1. The CDR3 extends over 14 amino acids. The V gene end was trimmed by 5 bases and the J gene end by 7 bases; junction bases not matched to a gene: 7. CDR1 and CDR2 (germline): MNHEY, SVGAGI. The CDR3 spells CASSPRTGSNEQFF. The CDR3 nucleotides are TGTGCCAGCAGTCCAAGGACAGGGTCGAATGAGCAGTTCTTC.

The chain uses TRBV5-4 and TRBJ2-3; 9 bases agree with TRBD1. V lost 4 bases to trimming and J lost 6 bases; unmatched junction nucleotides: 9. The CDR3 covers 15 residues. Germline CDR1 is SGHNT and CDR2 is YYREEE (reference sequence). The CDR3 spells CASSTGQGLGDTQYF. The CDR3 region has the DNA TGTGCCAGCAGCACCGGACAGGGGCTTGGGGATACGCAGTATTTT.

This clone was detected only once. The rearrangement joins TRBV7-9 to TRBJ1-1; D uncertain. V lost 5 bases and J lost 4, with 11 bases in between. The CDR3 has 13 residues. From germline, CDR1 is SEHNR and CDR2 FQNEAQ (reference sequence). CDR3 loop: CASSPSGLTEAFF. The CDR3 DNA reads as TGTGCCAGCAGCCCTAGCGGGCTCACTGAAGCTTTCTTT.

This chain joins TRBV19 and TRBJ2-7; 8 nucleotides agree with TRBD1. V lost 3 bases to trimming and J lost 0 bases; unmatched junction nucleotides: 13. The CDR3 covers 18 residues. Germline CDR1 is LNHDA and CDR2 is SQIVND (reference sequence). The CDR3 sequence: CASSIRVTGAIGSYEQYF. For the CDR3, the DNA is TGTGCCAGTAGTATCCGTGTGACAGGGGCTATCGGCTCCTACGAGCAGTACTTC.

The chain combines TRBV9 with TRBJ2-2, with TRBD2 matching 12 bases. This CDR3 has 15 amino acids. After removal of 4 bases from V and 7 bases from J, the junction contained 5 bases not matched to a gene. Germline loops: CDR1 SGDLS, CDR2 YYNGEE. The CDR3 region has the DNA TGTGCCAGCAGCTTCGAGACTAGCGGGGGCGGGGAGCTGTTTTTT. Translating gives CASSFETSGGGELFF.

Worth noting for this clone: Other DNA sequences within the sample encode an identical CDR3. The CDR3 protein is CASSLTGGIPNEQFF. As DNA, the CDR3 is TGTGCCAGCAGTCTAACAGGGGGTATACCTAATGAGCAGTTCTTC. The chain is built from TRBV7-8 and TRBJ2-1; TRBD1 agrees at 8 bases. Germline CDR1 and CDR2: SGHVS and FQNEAQ. The CDR3 is 15 residues long. V lost 6 bases, J lost 7 bases, and 11 bases stayed unmatched.

The rearrangement links TRBV28 to TRBJ1-2; 8 bases fit TRBD1. Per the germline V gene, CDR1 is MDHEN and CDR2 is SYDVKM. With 4 bases clipped from V and 5 bases from J, the junction kept 9 bases outside the gene matches. CDR3 size: 15 residues. The CDR3 sequence: CASSSIQGVRYGYTF. CDR3 bases: TGTGCCAGCAGTTCCATACAGGGGGTTAGGTATGGCTACACCTTC.

This clone was counted a single time. This chain uses TRBV10-3 with TRBJ1-5; no firm D call. The CDR3 is 15 amino acids. The V gene lost 2 bases and the J gene lost 3 bases, with 11 bases spanning the gap. Germline-derived CDR1 and CDR2 are ENHRY and SYGVKD. The DNA of the CDR3 is TGTGCCATCAGTGAGACAGATATCGACAATCAGCCCCAGCATTTT. It translates to CAISETDIDNQPQHF.

The rearrangement joins TRBV18 to TRBJ2-1; TRBD1 agrees at 9 bases. V was pared by 6 bases and J by 7 bases, with 10 bases of the junction left unmatched. CDR3 length: 15 amino acids. The germline gives CDR1 KGHSH, CDR2 LQKENI. The DNA for the CDR3 is TGTGCCAGCTCGCAAACCGGGACAGGGAGGAATGAGCAGTTCTTC. Its protein is CASSQTGTGRNEQFF.

This chain links TRBV21-1 with TRBJ1-5; whether TRBD1, the table's D call, matches the DNA was not checked. TRBV21-1 corresponds to a pseudogene. The CDR3 consists of 16 residues. Here the CDR3 DNA reads TGTGCCAGCAGCAAAGCGCTAGACAGGATCAATCAGCCCCAGCATTTT. It is translated as CASSKALDRINQPQHF.

V gene TRBV6-1 combines with J gene TRBJ1-1; D unclear. Between the trimmed V and J ends, which lost 8 bases and 4 bases, there was a span of 11 bases. Germline V gives CDR1 MNHNS, CDR2 SASEGT. The CDR3 contains 12 residues. As DNA, the CDR3 is TGTGCCAGCGCTAGAGTTCCCACTGAAGCTTTCTTT. Translating gives CASARVPTEAFF.

The chain recombines TRBV19 with TRBJ1-1; D gene unclear. The CDR3 loop spans 15 amino acids. V was clipped by 3 bases and J by 2 bases, with 13 bases between them. Germline CDR1 and CDR2: LNHDA and SQIVND (reference sequence). CDR3 loop: CASSINWAANTEAFF. DNA for the CDR3: TGTGCCAGTAGTATTAATTGGGCAGCCAACACTGAAGCTTTCTTT.

This chain links TRBV7-2 with TRBJ2-7, with D tentatively TRBD2 (5 bases). V lost 7 bases to trimming and J lost 4 bases, with 20 bases between them. This CDR3 has 15 residues. Germline assignment: CDR1 SGHTA and CDR2 FQGNSA. For the CDR3, the DNA is TGTGCCAGCAACAACCGAGGGTTCGGAGATTACGAGCAGTACTTC. This codes for CASNNRGFGDYEQYF.

The genes are TRBV7-9 and TRBJ1-1; D call uncertain. Germline V gene sequence: CDR1 SEHNR, CDR2 FQNEAQ (reference sequence). V was shortened by 3 bases and J by 1 base, with 9 bases between the two germline ends. CDR3 length: 14 amino acids. The CDR3 DNA is TGTGCCAGCAGCTTGGCGGCCCCGAACACTGAAGCTTTCTTT. This codes for CASSLAAPNTEAFF.

This clone was seen once. J is TRBJ1-2 and V is TRBV19; D is unresolved. The V gene's germline CDR1 is LNHDA and CDR2 SQIVND (reference sequence). The V end lost 3 bases, the J end lost 5 bases, and 7 bases lay between the germline ends. The CDR3 sequence is 12 residues long. The CDR3 bases are TGTGCCAGTAGTATCCGAGGGTATGGCTACACCTTC. Translation: CASSIRGYGYTF.